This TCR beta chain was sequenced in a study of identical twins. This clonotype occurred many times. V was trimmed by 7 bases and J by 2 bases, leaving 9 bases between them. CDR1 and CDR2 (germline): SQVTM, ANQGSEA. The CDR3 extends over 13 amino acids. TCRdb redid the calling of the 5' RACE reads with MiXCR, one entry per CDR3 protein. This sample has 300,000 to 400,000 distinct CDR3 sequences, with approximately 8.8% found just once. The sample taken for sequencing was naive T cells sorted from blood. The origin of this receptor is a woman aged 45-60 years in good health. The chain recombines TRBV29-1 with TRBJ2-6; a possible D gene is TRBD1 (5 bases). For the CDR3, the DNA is TGCAGCGCCTCAGGGACTGGGGCCAACGTCCTGACTTTC. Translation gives CSASGTGANVLTF.